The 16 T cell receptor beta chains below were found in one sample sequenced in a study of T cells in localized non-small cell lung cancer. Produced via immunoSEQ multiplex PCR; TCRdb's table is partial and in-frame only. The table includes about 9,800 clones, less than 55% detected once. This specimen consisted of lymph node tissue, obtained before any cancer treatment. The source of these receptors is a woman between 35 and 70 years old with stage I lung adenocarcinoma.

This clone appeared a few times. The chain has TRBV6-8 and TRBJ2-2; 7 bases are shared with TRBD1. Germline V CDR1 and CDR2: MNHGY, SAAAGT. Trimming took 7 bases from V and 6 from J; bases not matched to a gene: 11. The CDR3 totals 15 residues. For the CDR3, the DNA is TGTGCCAGCACAGACGGACAGGTAGCTCCCGGGGAGCTGTTTTTT. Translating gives CASTDGQVAPGELFF.

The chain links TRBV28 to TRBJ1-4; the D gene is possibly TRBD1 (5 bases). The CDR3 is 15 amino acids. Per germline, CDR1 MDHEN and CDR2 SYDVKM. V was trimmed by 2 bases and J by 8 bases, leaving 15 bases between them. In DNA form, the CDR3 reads TGTGCCAGCAGTTTAGGGGCCGCGGGTCGGGAAAAACTGTTTTTT. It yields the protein CASSLGAAGREKLFF.

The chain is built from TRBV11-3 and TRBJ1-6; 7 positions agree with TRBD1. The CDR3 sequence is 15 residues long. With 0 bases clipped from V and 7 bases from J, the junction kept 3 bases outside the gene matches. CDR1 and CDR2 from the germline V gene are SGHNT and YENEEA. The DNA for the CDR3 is TGTGCCAGCAGCTTAGAAGGGACAGTGAATTCACCCCTCCACTTT. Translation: CASSLEGTVNSPLHF.

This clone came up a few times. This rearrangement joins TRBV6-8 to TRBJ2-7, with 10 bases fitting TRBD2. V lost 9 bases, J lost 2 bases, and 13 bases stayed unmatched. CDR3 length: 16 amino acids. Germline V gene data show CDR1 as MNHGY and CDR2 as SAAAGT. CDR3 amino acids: CASGERGGIRPYEQYF. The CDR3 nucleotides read TGTGCCAGTGGGGAGCGGGGGGGCATAAGACCCTACGAGCAGTACTTC.

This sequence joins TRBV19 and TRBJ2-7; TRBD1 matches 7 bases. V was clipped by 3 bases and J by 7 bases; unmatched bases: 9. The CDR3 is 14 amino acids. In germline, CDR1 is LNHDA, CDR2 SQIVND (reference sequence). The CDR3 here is CASSITGQLGEQYF. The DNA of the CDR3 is TGTGCCAGTAGTATCACGGGACAGCTTGGAGAGCAGTACTTC.

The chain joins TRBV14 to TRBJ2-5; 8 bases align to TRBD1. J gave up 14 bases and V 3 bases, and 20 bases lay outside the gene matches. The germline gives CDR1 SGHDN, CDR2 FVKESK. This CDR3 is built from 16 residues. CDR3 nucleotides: TGTGCCAGCAGCCATGGTAGGCGGGACAGGACAGCATCCCGATACTTC. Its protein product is CASSHGRRDRTASRYF.

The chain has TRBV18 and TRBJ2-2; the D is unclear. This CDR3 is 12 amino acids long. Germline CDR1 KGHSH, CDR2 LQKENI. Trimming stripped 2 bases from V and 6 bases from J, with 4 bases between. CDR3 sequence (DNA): TGTGCCAGCTCACCAGGCGCCGGGGAGCTGTTTTTT. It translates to CASSPGAGELFF.

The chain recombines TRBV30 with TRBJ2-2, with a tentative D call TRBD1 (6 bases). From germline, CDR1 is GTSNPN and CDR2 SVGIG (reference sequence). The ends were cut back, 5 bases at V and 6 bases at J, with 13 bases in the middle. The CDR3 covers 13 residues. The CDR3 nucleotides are TGTGCCTGGCAGGACAGTTCTCCCGGGGAGCTGTTTTTT. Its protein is CAWQDSSPGELFF. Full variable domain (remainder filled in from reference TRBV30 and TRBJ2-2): SQTIHQWPATLVQPVGSPLSLECTVEGTSNPNLYWYRQAAGRGLQLLFYSVGIGQISSEVPQNLSASRPQDRQFILSSKKLLLSDSGFYLCAWQDSSPGELFFGEGSRLTVL.

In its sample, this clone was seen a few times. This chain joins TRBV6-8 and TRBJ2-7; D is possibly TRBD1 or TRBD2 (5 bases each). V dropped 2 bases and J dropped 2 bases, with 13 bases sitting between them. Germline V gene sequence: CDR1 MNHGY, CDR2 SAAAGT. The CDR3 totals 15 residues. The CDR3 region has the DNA TGTGCCAGCAGTTACGGTTGGGGACGAACCTACGAGCAGTACTTC. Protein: CASSYGWGRTYEQYF.

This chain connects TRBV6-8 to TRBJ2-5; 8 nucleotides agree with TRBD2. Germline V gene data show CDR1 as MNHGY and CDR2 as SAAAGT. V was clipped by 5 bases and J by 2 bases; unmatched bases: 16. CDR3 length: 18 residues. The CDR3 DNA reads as TGTGCCAGCAGTCCGTATTATGAAGCAGCGGGGGAACAAGAGACCCAGTACTTC. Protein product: CASSPYYEAAGEQETQYF.

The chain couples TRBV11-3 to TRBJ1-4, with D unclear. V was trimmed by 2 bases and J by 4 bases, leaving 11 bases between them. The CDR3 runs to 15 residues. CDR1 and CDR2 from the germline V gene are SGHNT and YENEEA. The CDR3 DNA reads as TGTGCCAGCAGCTTATTCTCGGGAATTAATGAAAAACTGTTTTTT. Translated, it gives CASSLFSGINEKLFF.

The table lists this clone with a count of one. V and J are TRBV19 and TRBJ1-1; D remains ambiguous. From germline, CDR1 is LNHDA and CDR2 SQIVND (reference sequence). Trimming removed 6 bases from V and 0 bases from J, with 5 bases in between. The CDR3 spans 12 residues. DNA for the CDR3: TGTGCCAGTAGCCCTATGAACACTGAAGCTTTCTTT. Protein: CASSPMNTEAFF.

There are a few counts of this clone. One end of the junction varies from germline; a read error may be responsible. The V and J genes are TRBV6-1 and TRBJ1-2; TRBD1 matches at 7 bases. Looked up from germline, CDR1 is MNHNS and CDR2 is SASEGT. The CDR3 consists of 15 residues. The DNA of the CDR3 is TGTGCCAGCAGTGAAGCGTTAGGGGGCTCGTATGGCTACACTTTC. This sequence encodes CASSEALGGSYGYTF.

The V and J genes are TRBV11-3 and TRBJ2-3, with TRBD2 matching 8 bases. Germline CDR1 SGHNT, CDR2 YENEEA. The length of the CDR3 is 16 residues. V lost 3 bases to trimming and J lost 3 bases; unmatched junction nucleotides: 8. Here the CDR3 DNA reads TGTGCCAGCAGCTTTTCCCCGGGACTAGGTACAGATACGCAGTATTTT. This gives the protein CASSFSPGLGTDTQYF. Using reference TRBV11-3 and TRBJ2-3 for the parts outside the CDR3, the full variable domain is EAGVVQSPRYKIIEKKQPVAFWCNPISGHNTLYWYLQNLGQGPELLIRYENEEAVDDSQLPKDRFSAERLKGVDSTLKIQPAELGDSAVYLCASSFSPGLGTDTQYFGPGTRLTVL.

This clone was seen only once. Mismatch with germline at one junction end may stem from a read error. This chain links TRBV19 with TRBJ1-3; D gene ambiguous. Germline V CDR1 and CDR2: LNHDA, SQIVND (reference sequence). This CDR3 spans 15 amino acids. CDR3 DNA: TGTGCCAGTAGCATAGGGAGAAACTCTGGAAACACCATATATTTT. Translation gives CASSIGRNSGNTIYF. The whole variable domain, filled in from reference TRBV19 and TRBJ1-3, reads DGGITQSPKYLFRKEGQNVTLSCEQNLNHDAMYWYRQDPGQGLRLIYYSQIVNDFQKGDIAEGYSVSREKKESFPLTVTSAQKNPTAFYLCASSIGRNSGNTIYFGEGSWLTVV.

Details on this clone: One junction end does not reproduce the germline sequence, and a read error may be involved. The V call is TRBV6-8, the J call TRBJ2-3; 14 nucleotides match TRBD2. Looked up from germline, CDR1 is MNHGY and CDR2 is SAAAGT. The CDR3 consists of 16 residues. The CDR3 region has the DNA TGTGCCAGCAGTGACTCGACTAGCGGGGGGGCAGATACGCAGTATTTT. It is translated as CASSDSTSGGADTQYF.